The present entry profiles one T cell receptor (beta chain) with its context. In its sample, this clonotype was seen many times. It lacks a known antigen. The input lacks base qualities; no much larger clone sits a single base away. This specimen's time point label, interpreted: newly diagnosed GD, antithyroid drugs for less than 3 months. For both TCR sequencing and RNA sequencing, RNA was extracted from PBMCs using TRIzol. The diagnosis of Graves' disease followed American Thyroid Association guidelines. The patients came from an endocrinology department in Xi'an, China. Each patient gave 9 to 10 milliliters of peripheral blood, collected in an EDTA anticoagulant tube. PBMCs were isolated by Ficoll Paque Plus density gradient separation without further T cell sorting. An Agilent 2100 Bioanalyzer and agarose gel were used to check RNA quality, and a NanoDrop 2000 was used to measure RNA concentration.

Taken from the germline V gene, the CDR1 and CDR2 loops are MDHEN and SYDVKM. The CDR3, from cysteine to phenylalanine, totals 13 residues. The entry retains the CDR3 DNA only, 39 bases that are in frame from base 1. The trim is 6 bases for V and 11 bases for J, with a gap of 16 bases between the germline ends. This sample was taken from a study of regulatory T cells in long-lasting Graves disease (dated by TCRdb to about 2021). For the study in its entirety: In the newly diagnosed Graves' disease group, patients had been taking antithyroid drugs for less than 3 months. The study was conducted in China and was registered as a clinical trial. A total of about 33 samples underwent TCR sequencing, from about 13 patients with persistent Graves' disease and around 20 patients with newly diagnosed Graves' disease. This study used TCR sequencing and RNA sequencing of peripheral blood to compare persistent Graves' disease patients against newly diagnosed Graves' disease patients.

General conclusions and limits of the study: Sequencing and analysis were limited to the TCR beta chain. More public clonotypes were shared among persistent patients (roughly 2,700) than among newly diagnosed patients (roughly 1,000). Compared with newly diagnosed patients, persistent Graves' disease patients had lower TCR Shannon entropy and fewer highly expanded clones, which suggests clonal expansion. The study examined only peripheral blood because the primary lesion, thyroid tissue, could not be accessed. The authors acknowledged the small sample size as a limitation that may reduce accuracy. TRBV28, TRBJ1-2 and TRBJ2-5 were preferentially used in persistent disease, while TRBV20-1 and TRBJ2-1 were favored in newly diagnosed disease.

The receptor library was made with multiplex PCR. This sample was sequenced with an Illumina HiSeq 4000. CDR3 regions were amplified by Arm-PCR with iRepertoire HTBI primers to construct TCR beta libraries. Before sequencing, the PCR products underwent gel purification. The source study handled its data this way. Gene usage analysis of CDR3 amino acid clonotypes relied on the roughly 64 TRBV and 15 or so TRBJ segments identified across samples. COPE and FqMerger were used to merge filtered high-quality paired reads into contigs. BLAST was used to align contigs to IMGT TRBV, TRBD and TRBJ reference genes, with CDR3 defined following IMGT. Highly expanded clones were defined as clonotypes with a frequency above 0.1%. Shannon entropy served as the measure of repertoire diversity, while the Gini coefficient captured V-J evenness. Public clonotypes were defined as clonotypes shared by more than one individual. TCRdb reworked the public reads: Q25 trimming with fastp, MiXCR clone assembly, productive beta chains retained. For every CDR3 protein sequence, its rows merge into one entry that carries the most common genes and DNA. The V and J calls here are based on TCRdb, not the publication. Present in this sample are 200,000 to 250,000 distinct CDR3 sequences, approximately 20% of which were seen just once. The top ten hold over 20% of the sample.

The input for sequencing was peripheral blood mononuclear cells (PBMCs), taken at new diagnosis, from a patient treated with antithyroid drugs. This chain is built from TRBV28 and TRBJ1-4; TRBD1 is perhaps the D gene, given 6 matching bases. The clonotype originates from a female donor with Graves disease. Here the CDR3 is given as CASSYDRLGKLFF. The nucleotide sequence reads as follows: TGTGCCAGCAGCTATGACAGGTTGGGGAAACTGTTTTTT.